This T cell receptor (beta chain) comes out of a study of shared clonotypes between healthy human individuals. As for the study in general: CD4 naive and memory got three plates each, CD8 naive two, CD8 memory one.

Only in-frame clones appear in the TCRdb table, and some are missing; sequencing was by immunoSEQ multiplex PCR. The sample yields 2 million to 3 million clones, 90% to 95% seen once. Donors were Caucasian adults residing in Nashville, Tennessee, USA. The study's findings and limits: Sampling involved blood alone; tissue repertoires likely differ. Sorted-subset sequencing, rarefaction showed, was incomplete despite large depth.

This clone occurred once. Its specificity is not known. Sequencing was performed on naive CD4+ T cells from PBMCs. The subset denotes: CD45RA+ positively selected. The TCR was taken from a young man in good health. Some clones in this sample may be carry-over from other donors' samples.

The CDR3 sequence is CASRDTVYSYEQYF. The CDR3 DNA follows: TGTGCCAGCAGGGATACAGTGTACTCCTACGAGCAGTACTTC. The chain uses TRBV7-2 and TRBJ2-7; no clear D. V gave up 6 bases and J gave up 0 bases, with 12 bases separating them. Germline V gene lookup returns CDR1 SGHTA and CDR2 FQGNSA. The CDR3 is 14 amino acids. The entire variable domain, with the rest obtained from reference TRBV7-2 and TRBJ2-7, is as follows: GAGVSQSPSNKVTEKGKDVELRCDPISGHTALYWYRQSLGQGLEFLIYFQGNSAPDKSGLPSDRFSAERTGGSVSTLTIQRTQQEDSAVYLCASRDTVYSYEQYFGPGTRLTVT.